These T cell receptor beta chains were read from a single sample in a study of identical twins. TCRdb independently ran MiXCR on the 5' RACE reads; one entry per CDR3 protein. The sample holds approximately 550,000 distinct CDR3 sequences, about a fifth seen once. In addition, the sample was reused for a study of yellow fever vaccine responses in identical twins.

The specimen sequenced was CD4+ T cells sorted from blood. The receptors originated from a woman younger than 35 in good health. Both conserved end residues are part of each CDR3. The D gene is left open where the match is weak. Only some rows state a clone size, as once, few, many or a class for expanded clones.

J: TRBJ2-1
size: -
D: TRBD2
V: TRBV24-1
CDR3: CATSDLGLAGDNEQFF
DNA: TGTGCCACCAGTGACCTAGGACTAGCGGGGGACAATGAGCAGTTCTTC

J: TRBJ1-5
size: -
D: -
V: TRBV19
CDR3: CASSMGTSNQPQHF
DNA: TGTGCCAGTAGTATGGGCACAAGCAATCAGCCCCAGCATTTT

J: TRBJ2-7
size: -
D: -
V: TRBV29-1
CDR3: CSVEGSRASSYEQYF
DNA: TGCAGCGTTGAAGGGTCCCGGGCGAGCTCCTACGAGCAGTACTTC

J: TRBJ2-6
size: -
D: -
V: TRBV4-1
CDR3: CASSQDAGAGANVLTF
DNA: TGCGCCAGCAGCCAGGACGCAGGGGCTGGGGCCAACGTCCTGACTTTC

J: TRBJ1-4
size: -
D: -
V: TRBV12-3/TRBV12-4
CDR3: CASSRSGQGWEKLFF
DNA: TGTGCCAGCAGTCGCTCAGGGCAGGGCTGGGAAAAACTGTTTTTT

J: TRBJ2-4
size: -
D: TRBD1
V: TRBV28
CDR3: CASTDRGRSTNIQYF
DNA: TGTGCCAGCACAGACAGGGGGCGTTCTACAAACATTCAGTACTTC

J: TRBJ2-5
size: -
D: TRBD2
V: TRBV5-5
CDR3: CASSVAGGLETQYF
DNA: TGTGCCAGCAGCGTAGCGGGAGGGTTGGAGACCCAGTACTTC

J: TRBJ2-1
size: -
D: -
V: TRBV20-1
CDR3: CSANQGPREFF
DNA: TGCAGTGCTAACCAAGGTCCAAGGGAGTTCTTC

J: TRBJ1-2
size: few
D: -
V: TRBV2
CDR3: CASSATTGDYGYTF
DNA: TGTGCCAGCAGTGCCACGACAGGAGACTATGGCTACACCTTC

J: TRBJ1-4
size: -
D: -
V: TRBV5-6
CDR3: CASSLRSRPATNEKLFF
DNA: TGTGCCAGCAGCTTGAGGTCCCGGCCTGCAACTAATGAAAAACTGTTTTTT

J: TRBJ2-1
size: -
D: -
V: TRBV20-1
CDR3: CSARRNNEQFF
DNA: TGCAGTGCTAGGAGGAACAATGAGCAGTTCTTC